Listed below are T cell receptor beta chains from one sample, sequenced in a study of a mutant IDH1 vaccine in newly diagnosed glioma. Their cognate antigens are unknown. Data came from immunoSEQ multiplex PCR; TCRdb stores just in-frame clones and leaves some out. The table shows 50,000 to 75,000 clones, with around 80% occurring only once. Sequencing used PBMCs, obtained from a glioma patient whose treatment included an IDH1 peptide vaccine. The receptors were gathered from a woman aged 50 to 60 with glioma. Each CDR3 is given with its conserved first and last residue. D genes are given only for firm matches. A row's size may be missing; if present it is once, few, many or a size class.

d_call: TRBD2; v_call: TRBV4-3; clone_size: -; j_call: TRBJ2-5; cdr3_aa: CASSQGLAGGLETQYF; cdr3_nt: TGCGCCAGCAGCCAAGGGCTGGCGGGGGGGCTCGAGACCCAGTACTTC
d_call: -; v_call: TRBV9; clone_size: -; j_call: TRBJ1-1; cdr3_aa: CASSAAGEAFF; cdr3_nt: TGTGCCAGCAGCGCAGCCGGGGAAGCTTTCTTT
d_call: TRBD1; v_call: TRBV7-9; clone_size: -; j_call: TRBJ2-5; cdr3_aa: CASSETGPETQYF; cdr3_nt: TGTGCCAGCAGCGAGACAGGGCCCGAGACCCAGTACTTC
d_call: -; v_call: TRBV29-1; clone_size: -; j_call: TRBJ2-2; cdr3_aa: CSVESHLQGNTGELFF; cdr3_nt: TGCAGCGTTGAATCGCACTTGCAGGGGAACACCGGGGAGCTGTTTTTT
d_call: -; v_call: TRBV5-1; clone_size: -; j_call: TRBJ2-2; cdr3_aa: CAAVSHTGELFF; cdr3_nt: TGCGCCGCAGTCTCCCACACCGGGGAGCTGTTTTTT
d_call: TRBD1; v_call: TRBV29-1; clone_size: few; j_call: TRBJ1-4; cdr3_aa: CSARTGGEKLFF; cdr3_nt: TGCAGCGCCCGGACAGGTGGTGAAAAACTGTTTTTT
d_call: TRBD2; v_call: TRBV19; clone_size: -; j_call: TRBJ2-5; cdr3_aa: CASSTGGGSQETQYF; cdr3_nt: TGTGCCAGTAGTACCGGGGGGGGGAGCCAAGAGACCCAGTACTTC
d_call: -; v_call: TRBV7-2; clone_size: -; j_call: TRBJ2-7; cdr3_aa: CASSKKDVVVREQYF; cdr3_nt: TGTGCCAGCAGCAAAAAGGACGTCGTCGTAAGGGAGCAGTACTTC
d_call: -; v_call: TRBV9; clone_size: once; j_call: TRBJ1-2; cdr3_aa: CASSVGPGPDGYTF; cdr3_nt: TGTGCCAGCAGCGTAGGCCCAGGGCCGGACGGCTACACCTTC
d_call: TRBD1; v_call: TRBV7-9; clone_size: -; j_call: TRBJ2-7; cdr3_aa: CASSDGTALYEQYF; cdr3_nt: TGTGCCAGCAGCGACGGGACAGCCTTGTACGAGCAGTACTTC
d_call: TRBD2; v_call: TRBV6-1; clone_size: medium-sized; j_call: TRBJ2-2; cdr3_aa: CASTRLAGDTGELFF; cdr3_nt: TGTGCCAGCACCCGACTAGCGGGCGACACCGGGGAGCTGTTTTTT
d_call: TRBD1; v_call: TRBV9; clone_size: -; j_call: TRBJ2-5; cdr3_aa: CASSGTGTGTLGETQYF; cdr3_nt: TGTGCCAGCAGCGGGACCGGGACAGGAACCTTGGGAGAGACCCAGTACTTC
d_call: TRBD2; v_call: TRBV9; clone_size: -; j_call: TRBJ2-2; cdr3_aa: CASSVGTSGGKNTGELFF; cdr3_nt: TGTGCCAGCAGCGTAGGGACTAGCGGGGGGAAAAACACCGGGGAGCTGTTTTTT
d_call: TRBD2; v_call: TRBV5-4; clone_size: -; j_call: TRBJ2-1; cdr3_aa: CASSPTSSGGAKNEQFF; cdr3_nt: TGTGCCAGCAGCCCTACTTCTAGCGGGGGGGCCAAGAATGAGCAGTTCTTC
d_call: -; v_call: TRBV6-1; clone_size: -; j_call: TRBJ2-1; cdr3_aa: CASAGDLNEQFF; cdr3_nt: TGTGCCAGCGCAGGGGATCTCAATGAGCAGTTCTTC
d_call: -; v_call: TRBV19; clone_size: few; j_call: TRBJ1-5; cdr3_aa: CASQGRNQPQHF; cdr3_nt: TGTGCGAGTCAGGGACGCAATCAGCCCCAGCATTTT
d_call: -; v_call: TRBV7-8; clone_size: -; j_call: TRBJ1-5; cdr3_aa: CASSLGQGAGQPQHF; cdr3_nt: TGTGCCAGCAGCTTAGGGCAGGGAGCGGGTCAGCCCCAGCATTTT
d_call: -; v_call: TRBV29-1; clone_size: -; j_call: TRBJ1-4; cdr3_aa: CSVGPRGEKLFF; cdr3_nt: TGCAGCGTTGGTCCCAGGGGTGAAAAACTGTTTTTT